This T cell receptor beta chain was profiled in a study of T cell responses to AZD1222 COVID-19 vaccine. Overall study context: Second-dose schedules of about 4 or about 12 weeks were combined. Study findings and constraints: Repertoires were sampled only after the peak T cell response.

On this clone itself: Its antigen is as yet unknown.

Here immunoSEQ multiplex PCR was the method, and the copy in TCRdb shows in-frame clones only, minus some. This table has about 70,000 clones, 85% appearing once. The V end was cut by 5 bases, the J end by 6 bases, with 13 bases between. The CDR3 has 13 amino acids. Germline V gene sequence: CDR1 SGHRS, CDR2 YFSETQ. The sample consisted of peripheral blood, taken on day 0 of AZD1222 vaccination. The TCR was taken from an adult in good health. The chain links TRBV5-1 to TRBJ2-3; no clear D. This CDR3 reads CASSFSFADTQYF. In DNA form, the CDR3 reads TGCGCCAGCAGTTTTTCTTTCGCCGATACGCAGTATTTT.